This TCR beta chain was observed in a study of PD-L1 blockade in urothelial cancer. About the research overall: Starting in about 2014, patients were given atezolizumab (1,200 mg intravenously every 3 weeks).

Clones were sequenced by immunoSEQ multiplex PCR, and TCRdb holds only the in-frame ones, with some missing. This sample has 60,000 to 70,000 clones, with roughly 77% found just once. The CDR3 runs to 18 residues. Trimming took off 3 bases at V and 1 base at J, with 17 bases between the two ends. Germline CDR1 reads SGHNT; CDR2 reads YYREEE (reference sequence). Time point denoted: pretreatment peripheral blood. The V gene is TRBV5-4, the J gene TRBJ2-6; the D gene is possibly TRBD2 (5 bases). This material consisted of PBMCs, taken around atezolizumab (anti-PD-L1) treatment. This TCR was sampled from a man aged 70-80 years with urothelial cancer. This CDR3 reads CASSSGSVFFSGANVLTF. CDR3 nucleotides: TGTGCCAGCAGCTCGGGGAGTGTATTTTTTTCTGGGGCCAACGTCCTGACTTTC.